This TCR beta chain was retrieved from a study of T cells in Graves' hyperthyroidism and ophthalmopathy. V was clipped by 0 bases and J by 3 bases, with 12 bases between them. The CDR3 loop spans 15 amino acids. CDR1 is SEHNR and CDR2 is FQNEAQ in the germline V gene (reference sequence). This clonotype was seen at least ten times. Amplification yielded TCR beta CDR3 regions, with RNA transcripts as the source. HTBI primers were used for first-round RT-PCR of the TCR CDR3. TCRdb ran MiXCR on the multiplex PCR reads and lists one entry per CDR3 protein. The sample yields hundreds of thousands of distinct CDR3 sequences, over 15% seen once. Patients aged 18 to 65 had newly diagnosed hyperthyroidism that had lasted under 2 months. Patients were excluded because of uncontrolled infection, other autoimmune disease, pregnancy or lactation. It was 8 to 10 ml of fresh peripheral blood that supplied the PBMCs.

The sequencing input was blood. This chain joins TRBV7-9 and TRBJ2-7; D is ambiguous. The receptor was derived from a woman aged 18-29 years with Graves' hyperthyroidism. CDR3 in amino acids: CASSLAADLFYEQYF. Here the CDR3 DNA reads TGTGCCAGCAGCTTAGCCGCGGACCTTTTCTACGAGCAGTACTTC.